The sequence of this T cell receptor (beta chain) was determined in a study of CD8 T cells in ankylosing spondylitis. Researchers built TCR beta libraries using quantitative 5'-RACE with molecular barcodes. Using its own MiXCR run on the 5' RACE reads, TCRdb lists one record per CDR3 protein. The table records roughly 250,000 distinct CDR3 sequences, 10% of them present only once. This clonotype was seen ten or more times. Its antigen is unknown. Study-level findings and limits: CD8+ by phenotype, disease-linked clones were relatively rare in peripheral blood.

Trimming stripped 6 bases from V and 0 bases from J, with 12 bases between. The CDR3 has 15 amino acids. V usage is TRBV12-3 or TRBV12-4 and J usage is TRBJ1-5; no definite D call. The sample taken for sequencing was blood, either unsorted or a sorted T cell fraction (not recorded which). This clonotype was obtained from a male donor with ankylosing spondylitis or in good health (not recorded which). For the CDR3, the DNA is TGTGCCAGCAGCCGCGGACTGAATAGCAATCAGCCCCAGCATTTT. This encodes CASSRGLNSNQPQHF.